The 20 T cell receptor beta chains reported below all come from one sample, sequenced in a study of early T cells in non-severe SARS-CoV-2 infection. TCRdb redid the calling of the 5' RACE reads with MiXCR, one entry per CDR3 protein. The data contain tens of thousands of distinct CDR3 sequences, approximately 13% of them seen just once; the ten biggest clones take up 0.95% to 1.5%. The sequenced material came from whole blood. The receptors were sampled from an adult who was a healthcare worker with PCR-confirmed SARS-CoV-2 infection or an uninfected control (not recorded which).

This clonotype has a count of ten or more. The chain carries TRBV7-2 and TRBJ1-5, with a possible D match to TRBD1 (6 bases). CDR3 length equals 18 residues. The V end was cut by 0 bases, the J end by 3 bases, with 18 bases between. Germline-derived CDR1 and CDR2 are SGHTA and FQGNSA. The CDR3 sequence: CASSLAWGGRVINQPQHF. CDR3 bases: TGTGCCAGCAGCTTAGCATGGGGGGGGCGCGTTATCAATCAGCCCCAGCATTTT.

This clonotype was counted at least ten times. The CDR3 protein is CAWGGGAGQYF. CDR3 coding DNA: TGTGCCTGGGGGGGGGGTGCAGGGCAGTACTTC. J is TRBJ2-7 and V is TRBV30; 7 bases are a match to TRBD2. The CDR3 runs 11 residues. V was pared by 5 bases and J by 9 bases, with 7 bases of the junction left unmatched. Germline V gene lookup returns CDR1 GTSNPN and CDR2 SVGIG (reference sequence).

CDR3 DNA: TGTGCCAGCAGCTTGGGACGGGCGAGACCCCTCCACTTT. Amino acids: CASSLGRARPLHF. V and J are TRBV7-2 and TRBJ1-6; perhaps TRBD1 as D (5 bases). This CDR3 spans 13 amino acids. Germline V gene sequence: CDR1 SGHTA, CDR2 FQGNSA. Trimming removed 3 bases from V and 12 bases from J, with 12 bases in between.

This clonotype was seen repeatedly, ten times or more. The CDR3 region has the DNA TGTGCCAGCAGTGGATCGACTAGCTTAGAAGAGACCCAGTACTTC. Protein product: CASSGSTSLEETQYF. The chain employs TRBV25-1 and TRBJ2-5; 7 bases line up with TRBD2. Germline V gene lookup returns CDR1 MGHDK and CDR2 SYGVNS. The CDR3 spans 15 residues. With V trimmed by 4 bases and J by 3 bases, 8 bases remained unmatched. Combining the CDR3 with reference TRBV25-1 and TRBJ2-5 gives the whole variable domain EADIYQTPRYLVIGTGKKITLECSQTMGHDKMYWYQQDPGMELHLIHYSYGVNSTEKGDLSSESTVSRIRTEHFPLTLESARPSHTSQYLCASSGSTSLEETQYFGPGTRLLVL.

The chain carries TRBV11-2 and TRBJ2-2, with a possible D match to TRBD1 (6 bases). The V and J ends lost 5 bases and 4 bases respectively, with 14 bases between them. This CDR3 comprises 15 residues. Germline values: CDR1 SGHAT, CDR2 FQNNGV. CDR3 protein: CASSPRGTSTGELFF. CDR3 in DNA: TGTGCCAGCAGCCCCCGTGGGACAAGCACCGGGGAGCTGTTTTTT.

This clonotype was seen repeatedly, ten times or more. J is TRBJ2-5 and V is TRBV5-1, with D perhaps matching TRBD2 (6 bases). The germline V gene encodes CDR1 SGHRS and CDR2 YFSETQ. The V gene lost 4 bases and the J gene lost 1 base, with 14 bases spanning the gap. The CDR3 extends over 15 amino acids. Here the CDR3 reads CASSRAGALQETQYF. The CDR3 DNA reads as TGCGCCAGCAGCCGAGCGGGCGCCCTCCAAGAGACCCAGTACTTC.

This clonotype was counted ten times or more. The chain is built from TRBV5-1 and TRBJ1-1, with a possible D match to TRBD1 (6 bases). The CDR3 contains 15 residues. Germline CDR1 SGHRS, CDR2 YFSETQ. Trimming left V 0 bases short and J 3 bases short, with 12 bases between. CDR3 bases: TGCGCCAGCAGCTTGGTTACGGGGGCGGACACTGAAGCTTTCTTT. As protein: CASSLVTGADTEAFF. Complete variable domain (other parts from reference TRBV5-1 and TRBJ1-1): KAGVTQTPRYLIKTRGQQVTLSCSPISGHRSVSWYQQTPGQGLQFLFEYFSETQRNKGNFPGRFSGRQFSNSRSEMNVSTLELGDSALYLCASSLVTGADTEAFFGQGTRLTVV.

This clonotype was detected ten times or more. CDR3 sequence: CASRSGLAGGSGELFF. CDR3 nucleotide sequence: TGTGCCAGCAGGTCTGGACTAGCGGGAGGTTCCGGGGAGCTGTTTTTT. This chain uses TRBV12-3 or TRBV12-4 with TRBJ2-2; TRBD2 aligns across 14 bases. The CDR3 is 16 residues long. The J segment lost 6 bases and the V segment lost 6 bases, leaving 6 bases of the junction unmatched.

The chain employs TRBV7-2 and TRBJ1-6; the D is unclear. The CDR3 extends over 15 amino acids. V was trimmed by 5 bases and J by 0 bases, leaving 8 bases between them. Per germline, CDR1 SGHTA and CDR2 FQGNSA. CDR3: CASSRSDSYNSPLHF. The CDR3, as DNA: TGTGCCAGCAGCCGGTCGGACTCCTATAATTCACCCCTCCACTTT. Full variable domain (outside the CDR3, taken from reference TRBV7-2 and TRBJ1-6): GAGVSQSPSNKVTEKGKDVELRCDPISGHTALYWYRQSLGQGLEFLIYFQGNSAPDKSGLPSDRFSAERTGGSVSTLTIQRTQQEDSAVYLCASSRSDSYNSPLHFGNGTRLTVT.

This clonotype was seen many times. The gene calls are TRBV5-1 and TRBJ2-7; 11 nucleotides agree with TRBD1. Trimming at V came to 2 bases and at J to 5 bases, leaving 9 bases not matched to a gene. Germline V gene sequence: CDR1 SGHRS, CDR2 YFSETQ. CDR3 length: 16 amino acids. The CDR3 DNA sequence: TGCGCCAGCAGCTTAATTTCAGGACAGGGGGCCCACGAGCAGTACTTC. Encoded protein: CASSLISGQGAHEQYF.

This clonotype was seen a handful of times. This chain uses TRBV29-1 with TRBJ1-1; D might be TRBD1 (5 bases). Deletions cut 6 bases from V and 0 bases from J, with 11 bases between. This CDR3 region has 13 residues. Germline V lookup: CDR1 SQVTM, CDR2 ANQGSEA. Here the CDR3 reads CSVPGLMNTEAFF. In DNA form, the CDR3 reads TGCAGCGTGCCAGGGCTGATGAACACTGAAGCTTTCTTT.

At least ten counts were recorded for this clonotype. The chain combines TRBV12-3 or TRBV12-4 with TRBJ1-2, with D possibly being TRBD1 (5 bases). CDR3 length equals 13 residues. V dropped 2 bases and J dropped 6 bases, with 10 bases sitting between them. The chain's CDR3 is CASSLRGTDGYTF. The CDR3 DNA reads as TGTGCCAGCAGTTTAAGAGGGACCGATGGCTACACCTTC.

This clonotype was counted many times. V is TRBV7-2 and J is TRBJ2-1; D ambiguous. The CDR3 contains 15 residues. Germline CDR1 reads SGHTA; CDR2 reads FQGNSA. Trimming removed 1 base at V and 3 bases at J, with 10 bases between. CDR3 coding DNA: TGTGCCAGCAGCTTAGGGACCCGCCGCTACAATGAGCAGTTCTTC. Translated, it gives CASSLGTRRYNEQFF.

This clonotype was seen repeatedly, ten times or more. The CDR3 here is CASSPDRVNGYTF. The CDR3 DNA is TGTGCCAGCAGCCCGGACAGGGTTAATGGCTACACCTTC. The rearrangement joins TRBV7-2 to TRBJ1-2; 8 nucleotides agree with TRBD1. Looked up from germline, CDR1 is SGHTA and CDR2 is FQGNSA. The CDR3 length is 13 residues. V was pared by 5 bases and J by 6 bases, with 5 bases of the junction left unmatched.

The sample holds many counts of this clonotype. The chain couples TRBV6-2 or TRBV6-3 to TRBJ1-1; D is unresolved. Germline V CDR1 and CDR2: MNHEY, SVGEGT. The V end was cut by 5 bases, the J end by 1 base, with 11 bases between. This CDR3 region has 14 residues. The DNA for the CDR3 is TGTGCCAGCAGTCCGACATTACCGAACACTGAAGCTTTCTTT. Translating gives CASSPTLPNTEAFF.

In this sample, this clonotype turned up a few times. This chain uses TRBV4-2 with TRBJ1-2; 10 positions match TRBD1. This CDR3 has 13 residues. Germline V gene sequence: CDR1 LGHNA, CDR2 YNFKEQ. The J segment lost 8 bases and the V segment lost 6 bases, leaving 6 bases of the junction unmatched. The CDR3 DNA reads as TGTGCCAGCAGGACGACAGGGGGCGAGGGCTACACCTTC. Translating it yields CASRTTGGEGYTF.

This rearrangement joins TRBV28 to TRBJ1-5; perhaps TRBD1 as D (5 bases). V lost 5 bases and J 2 bases, leaving 16 bases between the germline ends. The length of the CDR3 is 16 residues. Per germline, CDR1 MDHEN and CDR2 SYDVKM. The CDR3 coding sequence is TGTGCCAGCAGTGCCCCCAGGGTAGCGGGCAATCAGCCCCAGCATTTT. Amino acids: CASSAPRVAGNQPQHF.

This clonotype was found many times. A junction boundary mismatches the germline segment, possibly from a read error. The rearrangement uses TRBV15 and TRBJ1-3; no clear D gene. This CDR3 is built from 15 residues. CDR1 and CDR2 from the germline V gene are LNHNV and YYDKDF (reference sequence). For the CDR3, the DNA is TGTGCCACCAGCAGAGGGAAGGGCTCTGAAAACACCATATATTTT. Encoded protein: CATSRGKGSENTIYF.

In its sample, this clonotype was seen many times. The genes are TRBV18 and TRBJ2-5; tentatively, D is TRBD1 (5 bases). V lost 1 base and J lost 1, with 7 bases in between. CDR1 and CDR2 (germline): KGHSH, LQKENI. There are 14 residues in the CDR3. CDR3 coding DNA: TGTGCCAGCTCACCACTGCAGGGCCAAGAGACCCAGTACTTC. Amino acid sequence: CASSPLQGQETQYF.

Many counts were recorded for this clonotype. Here the CDR3 DNA reads TGTGCCAGCAGTATCGCCGGAACAGGGTTCTACGAGCAGTACTTC. Amino acid sequence: CASSIAGTGFYEQYF. The chain carries TRBV27 and TRBJ2-7; possibly TRBD1 for D (6 bases). The CDR3 consists of 15 residues. The germline gives CDR1 MNHEY, CDR2 SMNVEV (reference sequence). Trimming removed 5 bases from V and 3 bases from J, with 17 bases in between.